A selection of T cell receptor beta chains follows, all from one sample in a study of T cell clonotyping in hematopoietic cell transplantation. TCRdb keeps only in-frame clones here, not all; method: immunoSEQ multiplex PCR. The table has 15,000 to 25,000 clones, roughly three quarters seen once; the top ten hold approximately 15%. Sequences were obtained from peripheral blood mononuclear cells. These receptors all stem from a man aged 55 to 70 in good health. Some clones in this sample may be carry-over from other donors' samples. Both conserved end residues are part of each CDR3.

TRBV7-2	TRBJ1-5	CASSLVQGNQPQHF
TRBV25-1	TRBJ1-2	CASSDNRGDSGYTF
TRBV7-2	TRBJ2-5	CASCGGAGETQYF
TRBV11-3	TRBJ2-7	CASSPFRTGAYEQYF
TRBV2	TRBJ1-6	CASSVSYNSPLHF
TRBV7-2	TRBJ2-7	CASSLEADSYEQYF
TRBV29-1	TRBJ1-1	CSDVRGAMNTEAFF
TRBV4-2	TRBJ1-1	CASSQDPGVPEAFF
TRBV29-1	TRBJ1-1	CSVEWVTVSAEAFF
TRBV7-6	TRBJ1-2	CASSLDSQGVGGYTF
TRBV10-3	TRBJ2-3	CAISVQREGTDTQYF
TRBV29-1	TRBJ2-7	CSAAGQGAHEQYF
TRBV28	TRBJ1-2	CASTGTGRGYTF
TRBV4-1	TRBJ1-4	CASSQDDATNEKLFF
TRBV5-1	TRBJ2-3	CASSRQGTYSTDTQYF
TRBV30	TRBJ1-6	CAWSARLGGTYNSPLHF
TRBV9	TRBJ2-3	CASSATLRGPWDTQYF
TRBV9	TRBJ2-7	CASTSGTSGYEQYF